This TCR beta chain was obtained from a study of identical twins listed by TCRdb under 2016. For context, the study as a whole: TCR alpha and beta repertoires from monozygotic twins, unrelated adults of various ages and cord blood were deep-sequenced to test whether fetal clonotypes persist. To rule out contamination, replicate twin experiments were performed at different times with different library preparation protocols. Findings and caveats that apply to the study as a whole: Compared with coincidental sharing between unrelated individuals, an excess of low generation-probability sequences was observed among out-of-frame TCR alpha sequences shared between twins. Abundant cord blood beta clonotypes carried fewer insertions; young adult naive repertoires showed a weaker similar trend, while memory repertoires showed none. Invariant T cells such as MAIT and iNKT could partly confound zero-insertion analyses, although diverse VJ usage argued against such confounding for most clonotypes. A weaker excess of twin sharing was found in beta out-of-frame sequences because the signal-to-noise ratio was lowered by fewer shared sequences. Conclusions relied on cross-sectional statistical analysis, since the same donors could not be followed over many years. Out-of-frame TCR alpha sharing in monozygotic twins was systematically underestimated by recombination models, whereas sharing between unrelated individuals was in agreement with the recombination models.

Every donor was a healthy Caucasian. Three pairs of female monozygotic twins, all aged roughly 18 to 30 years, made up the twin cohort. Peripheral blood mononuclear cells were used as the source from which RNA for TCR libraries was isolated. To prepare the library, 5' RACE was applied. TCRdb names Illumina HiSeq 2000 as the instrument used. Template switching added a universal primer binding site, and the final cDNA carried a unique molecular identifier that allowed TCR cDNA molecules to be counted accurately. Specific primers in the conserved constant-segment region were used to synthesize first-strand cDNA for TCR alpha and beta chains. To control for contamination, every cDNA library was double barcoded, receiving both a SMART-Mk sample barcode and Illumina barcodes. Two successive PCR steps introduced TruSeq adapter sequences along with Illumina sample barcodes. TCR alpha and beta cDNA libraries were sequenced on the Illumina HiSeq platform with custom primers. As for how the authors treated the data: Raw reads were processed with MiGEC to extract unique molecular identifiers, and MiXCR was used to determine CDR3 positions. Recombination models were inferred per individual with the repgenHMM and IGoR tools using an EM algorithm. Shared clonotype analysis was performed with the tcR package in R, normalizing sharing by the product of cloneset sizes. To study raw recombination free of thymic and clonal selection effects, out-of-frame nonproductive sequences were analyzed. TCRdb trimmed the raw reads at Q25, called clones with MiXCR and kept productive beta chains. Merged by CDR3 protein, the rows form single entries marked with the most common genes and DNA. The authors' filters were not applied to this entry. For this sample there are around 570,000 distinct CDR3 sequences; 9.6% appear just once. The biggest ten clones account for 2.5% to 3.5% of the sample.

This clonotype was seen only a few times. The specificity of this receptor is unknown. No clone much larger than this one lies a single base away; base qualities are absent. V sheds 6 bases and J sheds 2 bases, leaving 17 bases between their ends. Spanning cysteine to phenylalanine, the CDR3 consists of 15 amino acids. The CDR3 DNA has 45 bases and is translated from base 1. CDR1 and CDR2 were assigned from the germline V gene as MDHEN and SYDVKM. The data were also submitted as part of a second study, on yellow fever vaccine responses in identical twins. The other study reports the following: The T cell response to vaccination in identical twins was reported by the authors to appear partly convergent and partly personalized. In the study, vaccine-responding T cell clones were precisely tracked in identical twins.

Sequenced sample: PBMCs. The TCR comes from a young woman in good health. The chain is made from TRBV28 and TRBJ2-7; tentative D gene TRBD1, with 5 bases matching. The CDR3 in this case is CASSGAVLGAYEQYF. The DNA reads TGTGCCAGCAGCGGCGCCGTGCTAGGGGCCTACGAGCAGTACTTC.